Following are 19 T cell receptor beta chains from one sample sequenced in a study of T cells after yellow fever vaccination. TCRdb called the 5' RACE reads again in MiXCR, with one record for every CDR3 protein. The repertoire includes hundreds of thousands of distinct CDR3 sequences, approximately 12% of them detected once, and 3.2% sits in the top ten. This material consisted of CD4+ T cells sorted from PBMCs, taken 15 days after the yellow fever booster vaccination. These receptors were taken from a man aged 18-30 years who received the YFV17D yellow fever vaccine.

A few counts support this clonotype. This chain connects TRBV5-1 to TRBJ2-3; 9 nucleotides agree with TRBD2. V lost 0 bases to trimming and J lost 14 bases; unmatched junction nucleotides: 7. This CDR3 has 13 residues. Germline V gene data show CDR1 as SGHRS and CDR2 as YFSETQ. The CDR3: CASSLEGDSGGYF. DNA of the CDR3: TGCGCCAGCAGCTTGGAAGGTGATAGCGGGGGGTATTTT.

V and J are TRBV4-3 and TRBJ2-3, with 13 bases aligning to TRBD2. Per germline, CDR1 LGHNA and CDR2 YSLEER. The CDR3 is 17 amino acids. V lost 4 bases, J lost 1 base, and 5 bases stayed unmatched. CDR3 coding DNA: TGCGCCAGCAGCCTTAGACTAGCGGGGGGCCGCACAGATACGCAGTATTTT. It translates to CASSLRLAGGRTDTQYF.

This clonotype was found many times. The chain couples TRBV24-1 to TRBJ2-1; TRBD1 or TRBD2 may be the D gene (5 bases each). This CDR3 is 17 amino acids long. V shed 3 bases and J shed 0 bases, with 14 bases lying between them. Germline CDR1 KGHDR, CDR2 SFDVKD. The CDR3 DNA reads TGTGCCACCAGTGATAGCGGACAATCATTCTCCTACAATGAGCAGTTCTTC. Translating it yields CATSDSGQSFSYNEQFF.

This clonotype has ten or more counts. The chain links TRBV20-1 to TRBJ1-2; D perhaps matches TRBD1 (5 bases). The CDR3 runs 14 residues. From germline, CDR1 is DFQATT and CDR2 SNEGSKA (reference sequence). V was trimmed by 6 bases and J by 5 bases, leaving 19 bases between them. CDR3: CSATSPGTEYGYTF. CDR3 in DNA: TGCAGTGCCACTTCTCCCGGGACGGAGTATGGCTACACCTTC.

The chain is built from TRBV29-1 and TRBJ2-7; D gene ambiguous. This CDR3 has 14 amino acids. Trimming cost V 5 bases and J 0 bases, with 14 bases left between them. Germline CDR1 reads SQVTM; CDR2 reads ANQGSEA. CDR3 bases: TGCAGCGTTCTAACGGAACTACCCTCCTACGAGCAGTACTTC. Amino acids: CSVLTELPSYEQYF.

This clonotype turned up a few times. V is TRBV5-1 and J is TRBJ1-4, with D perhaps TRBD1 (5 bases). The CDR3 length is 16 residues. Germline V gene data show CDR1 as SGHRS and CDR2 as YFSETQ. Trimming cost V 4 bases and J 6 bases, with 19 bases left between them. CDR3 sequence reads: CASSSTGGVGYEKLFF. CDR3 DNA: TGCGCCAGCAGCAGCACGGGAGGGGTCGGGTATGAAAAACTGTTTTTT.

In its sample, this clonotype was seen a few times. The V call is TRBV7-2, the J call TRBJ2-1, with unresolved D. CDR3 length: 13 amino acids. Between the trimmed V and J ends, which lost 2 bases and 6 bases, there was a span of 8 bases. Germline V lookup: CDR1 SGHTA, CDR2 FQGNSA. The DNA for the CDR3 is TGTGCCAGCAGCTTACACACCAGCAATGAGCAGTTCTTC. It translates to CASSLHTSNEQFF.

This clonotype came up a few times. The genes are TRBV10-3 and TRBJ2-1, with D perhaps TRBD2 (5 bases). Germline V CDR1 and CDR2: ENHRY, SYGVKD. The CDR3 loop spans 17 amino acids. The V and J ends lost 0 bases and 0 bases respectively, with 12 bases between them. For the CDR3, the DNA is TGTGCCATCAGTGAGTCGTTCAGCGGCGCCTCCTACAATGAGCAGTTCTTC. Translation: CAISESFSGASYNEQFF.

CDR3 sequence reads: CASTSNGISAEAFF. Written as DNA, the CDR3 is TGTGCCAGCACTTCAAACGGAATTTCGGCTGAAGCTTTCTTT. This chain connects TRBV12-3 or TRBV12-4 to TRBJ1-1; D uncertain. The CDR3 has 14 residues. V dropped 7 bases and J dropped 6 bases, with 18 bases sitting between them.

This clonotype has only a few counts. J is TRBJ2-1 and V is TRBV6-2 or TRBV6-3, with 7 positions matching TRBD1. Germline V gene data show CDR1 as MNHEY and CDR2 as SVGEGT. This CDR3 is 13 amino acids long. Unmatched junction bases numbered 8, after V lost 6 bases and J lost 9 bases. The DNA of the CDR3 is TGTGCCAGCAGATACCCGGGACAGCTTGAGCAGTTCTTC. Protein product: CASRYPGQLEQFF.

Ten or more counts support this clonotype. This chain uses TRBV10-3 with TRBJ2-5; 8 nucleotides agree with TRBD2. Germline CDR1 and CDR2: ENHRY and SYGVKD. This CDR3 is built from 14 residues. Unmatched junction bases numbered 5, after V lost 3 bases and J lost 5 bases. Here the CDR3 DNA reads TGTGCCATCAGTGACGGGACTAGTGGGGAGACCCAGTACTTC. Encoded protein: CAISDGTSGETQYF.

This clonotype was observed a few times. This rearrangement joins TRBV10-3 to TRBJ2-1; 12 nucleotides agree with TRBD1. Germline trimming cut 4 bases from V and 2 bases from J; bases unmatched to any gene: 9. CDR3 length equals 18 residues. Germline values: CDR1 ENHRY, CDR2 SYGVKD. The CDR3 nucleotides read TGTGCCATCAGTGGGAGGACCGGGACAGGGGGCGCCTACAATGAGCAGTTCTTC. Its translation: CAISGRTGTGGAYNEQFF.

In its sample, this clonotype was seen a few times. The chain combines TRBV6-1 with TRBJ2-1, with a tentative D call TRBD1 (7 bases). Germline V gives CDR1 MNHNS, CDR2 SASEGT. This CDR3 has 14 amino acids. Deletions cut 7 bases from V and 7 bases from J, with 17 bases between. The CDR3 protein is CASKAGTVGNEQFF. The CDR3 DNA follows: TGTGCCAGCAAGGCGGGGACAGTGGGGAATGAGCAGTTCTTC.

The chain joins TRBV7-2 to TRBJ2-1; no definite D call. The CDR3 has 12 amino acids. Trimming cost V 5 bases and J 4 bases, with 6 bases left between them. CDR1 and CDR2 (germline): SGHTA, FQGNSA. Here the CDR3 DNA reads TGTGCCAGCAGCCCCAATTACAATGAGCAGTTCTTC. Its protein product is CASSPNYNEQFF.

This clonotype was observed a handful of times. The chain uses TRBV4-1 and TRBJ2-3, with 14 bases fitting TRBD2. The V gene's germline CDR1 is MGHRA and CDR2 YSYEKL. The CDR3 sequence is 18 residues long. J lost 2 bases, V lost 0 bases, and 4 bases had no gene match. In DNA form, the CDR3 reads TGCGCCAGCAGCCAAGATCGGACTAGCGGGGGGCACACAGATACGCAGTATTTT. Residues: CASSQDRTSGGHTDTQYF.

The chain combines TRBV20-1 with TRBJ2-7; TRBD1 aligns across 8 bases. With V trimmed by 6 bases and J by 6 bases, 7 bases remained unmatched. The CDR3 is 12 residues long. Germline V gene lookup returns CDR1 DFQATT and CDR2 SNEGSKA (reference sequence). CDR3: CSARTGTGEQYV. CDR3 bases: TGCAGTGCCCGGACAGGGACGGGCGAGCAGTACGTC.

The chain has TRBV15 and TRBJ2-6; 7 bases are shared with TRBD1. Germline lookup yields CDR1 LNHNV and CDR2 YYDKDF (reference sequence). The junction had 4 bases not matched to a gene; V was cut back by 8 bases and J by 0 bases. This CDR3 region has 15 residues. In DNA form, the CDR3 reads TGTGCCACCCTGCAGGGGGTCTCTGGGGCCAACGTCCTGACTTTC. Amino acid sequence: CATLQGVSGANVLTF.

This clonotype was seen a few times. The chain combines TRBV5-1 with TRBJ1-1; 9 bases align to TRBD1. Looked up from germline, CDR1 is SGHRS and CDR2 is YFSETQ. The CDR3 totals 14 residues. V lost 4 bases, J lost 1 base, and 2 bases stayed unmatched. CDR3 loop: CASSQDRGNTEAFF. As DNA, the CDR3 is TGCGCCAGCAGCCAGGACAGGGGGAACACTGAAGCTTTCTTT.

The chain joins TRBV7-2 to TRBJ1-1, with 7 bases fitting TRBD1. Germline lookup yields CDR1 SGHTA and CDR2 FQGNSA. Trimming took 3 bases from V and 3 from J; bases not matched to a gene: 4. The CDR3 is 14 residues long. CDR3 loop: CASSFTRGDTEAFF. CDR3 coding DNA: TGTGCCAGCAGCTTTACCAGGGGGGACACTGAAGCTTTCTTT.